The clone carrying this T cell receptor (beta chain) appeared once. Authors' processing steps: How many nucleated cells were present was estimated from reference gene primer amplification. The table came from immunoSEQ multiplex PCR; TCRdb's copy has only in-frame clones and leaves some out. The V and J calls and clone size come from that table; D and trimming were worked out from the DNA. The table includes a few hundred thousand clones, 75% to 95% detected once. These data belong to a study of blood T cell repertoires in COVID-19. Overall study: Acute-phase and convalescent COVID-19 samples originated in the United States, Italy and Spain. PBMCs, B-cell-depleted T cells, or T cells provided the cDNA or gDNA that made up the material.

The trim removed 3 bases at V and 2 bases at J, leaving 3 bases unmatched. The length of the CDR3 is 15 residues. CDR1 is SNHLY and CDR2 is FYNNEI in the germline V gene. The origin of this receptor is a person aged 18 to 29 with COVID-19, enrolled during active disease. This chain joins TRBV2 and TRBJ2-1; TRBD2 matches 8 bases. Sequenced material: peripheral blood. The CDR3 nucleotides read TGTGCCAGCAGTGAGCGGGGGGATGCCTACAATGAGCAGTTCTTC. It is translated as CASSERGDAYNEQFF.